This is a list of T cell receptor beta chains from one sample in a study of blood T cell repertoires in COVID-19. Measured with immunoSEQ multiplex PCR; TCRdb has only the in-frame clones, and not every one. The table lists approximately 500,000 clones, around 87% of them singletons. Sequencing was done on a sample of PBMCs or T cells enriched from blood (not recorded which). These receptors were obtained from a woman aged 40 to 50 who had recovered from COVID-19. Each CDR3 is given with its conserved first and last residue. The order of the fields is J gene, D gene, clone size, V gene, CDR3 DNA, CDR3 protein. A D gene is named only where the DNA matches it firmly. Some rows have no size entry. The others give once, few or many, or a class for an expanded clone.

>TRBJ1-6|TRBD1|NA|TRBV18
TGTGCCAGCTCACAAGGACAGGGGAATTCACCCCTCCACTTT
CASSQGQGNSPLHF
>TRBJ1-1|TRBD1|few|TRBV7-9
TGTGCCAGCAGCCCACACACAGGGGGCAACACTGAAGCTTTCTTT
CASSPHTGGNTEAFF
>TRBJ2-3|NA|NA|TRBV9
TGTGCCAGCAGCGGGCAAGGGGCTAGCGATGATACGCAGTATTTT
CASSGQGASDDTQYF
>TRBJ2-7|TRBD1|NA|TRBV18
TGTGCCAGCTCACCACTGAGGGACAGGGCCTACGAGCAGTACTTC
CASSPLRDRAYEQYF
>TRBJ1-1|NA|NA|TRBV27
TGTGCCAGCAGTCCAAACAGGGTTCTGGCGGTGACAACTGAAGCTTTCTTT
CASSPNRVLAVTTEAFF
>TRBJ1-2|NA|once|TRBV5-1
TGCGCCAGCAGCGTAGGACCGACAGAATATGGCTACACCTTC
CASSVGPTEYGYTF
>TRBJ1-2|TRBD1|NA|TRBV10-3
TGTGCCATCAGTAATATACAGGGGTATGGCTACACCTTC
CAISNIQGYGYTF
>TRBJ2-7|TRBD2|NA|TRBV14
TGTGCCAGCAGCCAAGGCGTGGGGACTAGCGGGGGCTTGAGCTCCTACGAGCAGTACTTC
CASSQGVGTSGGLSSYEQYF
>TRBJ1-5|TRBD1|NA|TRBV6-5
TGTGCCAGCAGACCGGGACAGGCTTATCTGCCCCAGCATTTT
CASRPGQAYLPQHF
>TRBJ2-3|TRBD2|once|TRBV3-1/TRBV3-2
TGTGCCAGCAGCCAGACTAGCTTGTGTAGGGATACGCAGTATTTT
CASSQTSLCRDTQYF
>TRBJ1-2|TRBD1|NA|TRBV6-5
TGTGCCAGCAGCCTAACAGGGGAGCACGGCTACACCTTC
CASSLTGEHGYTF
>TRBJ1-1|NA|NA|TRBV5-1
TGCGCCAGCAGCTTGATCGGGGGGCGGGCGAACACTGAAGCTTTCTTT
CASSLIGGRANTEAFF
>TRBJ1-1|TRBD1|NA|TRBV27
TGTGCCAGCAAGGGCTGGCAGGGGGGAGACACTGAAGCTTTCTTT
CASKGWQGGDTEAFF
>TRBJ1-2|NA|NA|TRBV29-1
TGCAGCGTGATGCCCGGGACACCGTATGGCTACACCTTC
CSVMPGTPYGYTF
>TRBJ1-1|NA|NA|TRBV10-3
TGTGCCATCAGTGACTACGGGAGAAACACTGAAGCTTTCTTT
CAISDYGRNTEAFF
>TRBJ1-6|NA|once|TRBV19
TGTGCCAGTACCCCCGGGGAGGCCGGGGGATCCCTCCACTTT
CASTPGEAGGSLHF
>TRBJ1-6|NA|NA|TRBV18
TGTGCCAGCTACGGAGGGGCGGGGGCCCAGTCACCCCTCCACTTT
CASYGGAGAQSPLHF
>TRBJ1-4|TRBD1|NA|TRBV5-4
TGTGCCAGCAACGACAGGGTTGAAAAACTGTTTTTT
CASNDRVEKLFF
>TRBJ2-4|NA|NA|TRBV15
TGTGCCACCAGCAGAGAGGGGGCGAGGGGTAGGCTGAACAAAAACATTCAGTACTTC
CATSREGARGRLNKNIQYF
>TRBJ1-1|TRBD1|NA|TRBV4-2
TGTGCCAGCAGCCCATCCGGGACAGATCCGAACACTGAAGCTTTCTTT
CASSPSGTDPNTEAFF
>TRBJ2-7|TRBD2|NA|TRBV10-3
TGTGCCATCAGTGCCAAAAGACTAGCGGATACCTACGAGCAGTACTTC
CAISAKRLADTYEQYF
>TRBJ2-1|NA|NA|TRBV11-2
TGTGCCAGCAGCTTATCCCGGGACTCCAACTACAATGAGCAGTTCTTC
CASSLSRDSNYNEQFF
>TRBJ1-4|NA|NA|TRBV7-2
TGTGCCAGCAGCGGGGCACTGAACGAAAAACTGTTTTTT
CASSGALNEKLFF
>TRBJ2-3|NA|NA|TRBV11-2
TGTGCCAGCAGCACCCAGGGGATACTCAGCACAGATACGCAGTATTTT
CASSTQGILSTDTQYF
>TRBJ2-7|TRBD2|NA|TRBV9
TGTGCCAGCAGCGCCAGGGGACTAGCGGACCCCTACGAGCAGTACTTC
CASSARGLADPYEQYF
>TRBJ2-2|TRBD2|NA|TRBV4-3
TGCGCCAGCAGCCAAGTAGCGGGAGTAAACACCGGGGAGCTGTTTTTT
CASSQVAGVNTGELFF
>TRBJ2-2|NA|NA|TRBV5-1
TGCGCCAGCAGCTTGTTTACTCCCCGGGGGTACAATACCGGGGAGCTGTTTTTT
CASSLFTPRGYNTGELFF
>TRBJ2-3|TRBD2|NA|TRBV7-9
TGTGCCAGCAGCTTTCTAAGCGGGAGGGGCACAGATACGCAGTATTTT
CASSFLSGRGTDTQYF
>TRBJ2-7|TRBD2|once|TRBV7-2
TGTGCCAGCAGTCGAAACAGCGGGGGAACATACGAGCAGTACTTC
CASSRNSGGTYEQYF
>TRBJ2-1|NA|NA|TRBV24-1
TGTGCCACCAGCGACTATAGCTCCTACAATGAGCAGTTCTTC
CATSDYSSYNEQFF
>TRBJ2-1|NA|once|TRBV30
TGTGCCTGGAGTGTACTAACGCGGTCCTACAATGAGCAGTTCTTC
CAWSVLTRSYNEQFF
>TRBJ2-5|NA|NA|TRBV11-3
TGTGCCAGCAGCGGGGCTACTAATATAGAGACCCAGTACTTC
CASSGATNIETQYF
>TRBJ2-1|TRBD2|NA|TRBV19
TGTGCCAGCGGGGGCCTCCTAGCGGGGTCCTACAATGAGCAGTTCTTC
CASGGLLAGSYNEQFF
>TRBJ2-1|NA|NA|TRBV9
TGTGCCAGCAGCATAACCACTTTTAATGAGCAGTTCTTC
CASSITTFNEQFF
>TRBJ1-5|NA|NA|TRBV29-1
TGCAGCGTTAGTAAGGGGGTCAATCAGCCCCAGCATTTT
CSVSKGVNQPQHF
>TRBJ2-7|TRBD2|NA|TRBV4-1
TGCGCCAGCAGCCAAACTAGCGGGAAGGGCTACGAGCAGTACTTC
CASSQTSGKGYEQYF
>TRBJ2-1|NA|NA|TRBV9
TGTGCCAGCAGCATGCACACCCAGCCTGCGGTTAATGAGCAGTTCTTC
CASSMHTQPAVNEQFF
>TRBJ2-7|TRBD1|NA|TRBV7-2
TGTGCCAGCAGCTCGGTGGACAGGGGGACCTACGAGCAGTACTTC
CASSSVDRGTYEQYF
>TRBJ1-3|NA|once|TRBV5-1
TGCGCCAGCAGGCCCGCCAGGGGACCTGGAAACACCATATATTTT
CASRPARGPGNTIYF
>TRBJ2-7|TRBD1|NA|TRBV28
TGTGCCAGCAGCTCGTCCGGGACAGGGGAGAGGGAGCAGTACTTC
CASSSSGTGEREQYF
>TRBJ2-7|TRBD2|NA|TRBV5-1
TGCGCCAGCAGCTTGTTGACTAGCGGGGCCTACGAGCAGTACTTC
CASSLLTSGAYEQYF
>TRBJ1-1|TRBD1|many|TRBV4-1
TGCGCCAGCAGCCAGCCGGGACAGATGAACACTGAAGCTTTCTTT
CASSQPGQMNTEAFF
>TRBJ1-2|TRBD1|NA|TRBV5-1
TGCGCCAGCAGCGCGGGACAGGGAAGACTCTATGGCTACACCTTC
CASSAGQGRLYGYTF
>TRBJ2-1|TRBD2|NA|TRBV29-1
TGCAGCGTTGAAGTCGGAGCTAGCGGGAGCTCCTACAATGAGCAGTTCTTC
CSVEVGASGSSYNEQFF